What follows describes a single T cell receptor beta chain. Its antigen is not known. The entry originates in a study of cytomegalovirus exposure and HLA in healthy donors. The wider study: A subsequent analysis stated that the roughly 130 validation repertoires were run on the same platform as the roughly 670 first-cohort repertoires.

Germline V gene sequence: CDR1 SGHRS, CDR2 YFSETQ. The germline V and J ends were trimmed by 3 bases and 8 bases, with 23 bases remaining between them. The length of the CDR3 is 16 residues. These donors were members of the 120-subject validation cohort, a group separate from the approximately 670-subject first cohort. Study observations and caveats: Specificity for CMV antigens was confirmed in vitro for three of the CMV-associated chains. Some TCR beta chains (around 180 of them) were listed as cytomegalovirus-associated.

Clones were sequenced by immunoSEQ multiplex PCR, and TCRdb holds only the in-frame ones, with some missing. The sample carries 250,000 to 400,000 clones, 88% recorded once. The sample comprised PBMCs. V usage is TRBV5-1 and J usage is TRBJ1-1; no firm D call. This receptor was obtained from a man aged 25-45 years in good health and CMV-seronegative. In nucleotides, the CDR3 is TGCGCCAGCAGCTCAACCTACAGTGGAAGTGTAAGGGAAGCTTTCTTT. It yields the protein CASSSTYSGSVREAFF.